What follows are 20 T cell receptor beta chains derived from one specimen sequenced in a study of breast tumors, draining lymph nodes, adjacent tissues. Breast cancer patients provided tissue from their axillary draining lymph nodes. Each CDR3 protein gets one entry after TCRdb re-called the multiplex PCR reads with MiXCR. The sample shows roughly 130,000 distinct CDR3 sequences, 20% of them seen only once. The sequencing input was axillary lymph node tissue. These receptors were obtained from a female donor with breast cancer. Some clones in this sample may be carry-over from other donors' samples.

This clonotype was counted many times. This chain connects TRBV20-1 to TRBJ2-1; 11 positions match TRBD1. CDR3 length: 14 residues. The V gene end was trimmed by 5 bases and the J gene end by 8 bases; junction bases not matched to a gene: 8. Germline V gene lookup returns CDR1 DFQATT and CDR2 SNEGSKA (reference sequence). The CDR3 is CSAPGTGGVDEQFF. Here the CDR3 DNA reads TGCAGTGCTCCCGGGACAGGGGGTGTGGATGAGCAGTTCTTC.

This chain joins TRBV27 and TRBJ2-3, with D perhaps matching TRBD1 (5 bases). With the DNA end fitting TRBJ1-5 better, the J assignment may be wrong. The CDR3 spans 15 residues. Germline lookup yields CDR1 MNHEY and CDR2 SMNVEV (reference sequence). CDR3 coding DNA: TGTGCCAGCAGTTCACTGGGACTAGAAACAGGTACGCAGCATTTT. Protein: CASSSLGLETGTQHF.

In its sample, this clonotype was seen many times. V gene TRBV11-3 combines with J gene TRBJ1-5; TRBD1 aligns across 8 bases. Germline V CDR1 and CDR2: SGHNT, YENEEA. This CDR3 contains 16 residues. With 5 bases clipped from V and 0 bases from J, the junction kept 6 bases outside the gene matches. The CDR3: CASSLTGGSSNQPQHF. CDR3 coding DNA: TGTGCCAGCAGCCTTACAGGGGGTAGTAGCAATCAGCCCCAGCATTTT.

V gene TRBV2 combines with J gene TRBJ2-4, with D tentatively TRBD1 or TRBD2 (5 bases each). The CDR3 extends over 12 amino acids. Trimming cost V 7 bases and J 6 bases, with 10 bases left between them. Germline CDR1 SNHLY, CDR2 FYNNEI. CDR3 nucleotide sequence: TGTGCCAGCACAGAGGGGCGAAACATTCAGTACTTC. Amino acids: CASTEGRNIQYF.

This clonotype appeared many times. V is TRBV5-1 and J is TRBJ1-2; D gene unclear. The ends were cut back, 4 bases at V and 1 base at J, with 20 bases in the middle. Germline assignment: CDR1 SGHRS and CDR2 YFSETQ. CDR3 length equals 17 residues. Here the CDR3 DNA reads TGCGCCAGCAGCCCTGGAGGGAGGGAAGGAGGTAACTATGGCTACACCTTC. Its protein is CASSPGGREGGNYGYTF.

With regard to this clonotype: This may stem from a read error, because a much larger clone lies one nucleotide away. The chain carries TRBV20-1 and TRBJ2-6; weak D call: TRBD1 (5 bases). Germline V gives CDR1 DFQATT, CDR2 SNEGSKA (reference sequence). The CDR3 covers 14 residues. Trimming cost V 7 bases and J 0 bases, with 10 bases left between them. In DNA form, the CDR3 reads TGCAGTGTTAAAAGGGGCTCTGGGGCCAACGTCCTGACTTTC. It specifies CSVKRGSGANVLTF.

This clonotype was seen more than once but under ten times. A much larger clone differs by one base, so this may be a read error. This chain joins TRBV5-1 and TRBJ1-2; D unresolved. From germline, CDR1 is SGHRS and CDR2 YFSETQ. The CDR3 is made up of 15 amino acids. V lost 0 bases and J 4 bases, leaving 13 bases between the germline ends. Here the CDR3 reads CASSLGGVSSYGYTF. CDR3 nucleotides: TGCGCCAGCAGCTTGGGCGGAGTCTCTAGCTATGGCTACACCTTC.

This clonotype was found many times. This chain uses TRBV6-5 with TRBJ1-6; possibly TRBD1 for D (6 bases). The CDR3 covers 15 residues. The V end was cut by 0 bases, the J end by 10 bases, with 13 bases between. Germline CDR1 reads MNHEY; CDR2 reads SVGAGI. The CDR3 loop reads CASSYSQGRGSPLHF. In DNA, the CDR3 is TGTGCCAGCAGTTACTCCCAGGGGAGGGGATCACCCCTCCACTTT.

A remark on this clonotype: A read error is possible here, since a much larger clone lies one base away. The chain recombines TRBV27 with TRBJ1-2; 11 bases are a match to TRBD1. The germline V gene has CDR1 MNHEY and CDR2 SMNVEV (reference sequence). The CDR3 has 15 residues. Germline trimming cut 5 bases from V and 8 bases from J; bases unmatched to any gene: 10. CDR3 sequence: CASSPDEGQGGGYTF. The CDR3 nucleotides read TGTGCCAGCAGTCCCGACGAGGGACAGGGGGGAGGCTACACCTTC.

In this sample, this clonotype turned up many times. Written as DNA, the CDR3 is TGTGCCAGTAGTACCGGGACGGTTAACTATGGCTACACCTTC. Translated, it gives CASSTGTVNYGYTF. V gene TRBV19 combines with J gene TRBJ1-2; perhaps TRBD1 as D (5 bases). The germline gives CDR1 LNHDA, CDR2 SQIVND (reference sequence). The CDR3 sequence is 14 residues long. V was clipped by 4 bases and J by 1 base, with 10 bases between them.

This clonotype was observed many times. This chain connects TRBV11-2 to TRBJ2-7, with 10 bases matching TRBD2. In germline, CDR1 is SGHAT, CDR2 FQNNGV. The J segment lost 2 bases and the V segment lost 5 bases, leaving 12 bases of the junction unmatched. The length of the CDR3 is 17 residues. DNA of the CDR3: TGTGCCAGCAGCCAGCCCCCGGGACTAGCGCTTACCTACGAGCAGTACTTC. Its translation is CASSQPPGLALTYEQYF.

The chain uses TRBV10-3 and TRBJ2-4, with unresolved D. The CDR3 has 12 amino acids. The germline gives CDR1 ENHRY, CDR2 SYGVKD. V was clipped by 2 bases and J by 5 bases, with 4 bases between them. The CDR3 nucleotides are TGTGCCATCAGTGAGACAGAAAACATTCAGTACTTC. Protein: CAISETENIQYF.

This clonotype was counted many times. The chain links TRBV24-1 to TRBJ1-3; TRBD1 is a possible D gene (5 bases). Trimming pared 4 bases from V and 4 bases from J, leaving 22 bases between. CDR3 length equals 18 residues. Germline V lookup: CDR1 KGHDR, CDR2 SFDVKD. CDR3 sequence (DNA): TGTGCCACCAGTGAGAAAGTCGAGGGGCCAACAGGAGGAAACACCATATATTTT. This gives the protein CATSEKVEGPTGGNTIYF.

In its sample, this clonotype was seen many times. This chain joins TRBV5-1 and TRBJ2-7; D possibly corresponds to TRBD1 (6 bases). CDR3 length: 13 amino acids. Germline CDR1 and CDR2: SGHRS and YFSETQ. V was cut by 9 bases and J by 3 bases, with 16 bases left in between. CDR3 loop: CANYKGEIYEQYF. The CDR3 DNA follows: TGCGCCAACTACAAGGGGGAAATCTACGAGCAGTACTTC.

This clonotype has more than one count but fewer than ten. The chain is built from TRBV3-1 and TRBJ2-1; D remains ambiguous. Trimming cost V 3 bases and J 7 bases, with 10 bases left between them. Germline loops: CDR1 LGHDT, CDR2 YNNKEL (reference sequence). This CDR3 contains 13 residues. CDR3 sequence: CASSHLLGNEQFF. CDR3 DNA: TGTGCCAGCAGCCACCTCCTAGGTAATGAGCAGTTCTTC.

This clonotype appeared a few times. The chain is built from TRBV12-3 or TRBV12-4 and TRBJ1-4; 10 bases map to TRBD1. The junction had 10 bases not matched to a gene; V was cut back by 8 bases and J by 7 bases. The CDR3 extends over 15 amino acids. Here the CDR3 reads CASSLDRGRGEKLFF. CDR3 nucleotides: TGTGCCAGCTCCCTAGACAGGGGGCGCGGTGAAAAACTGTTTTTT.

Points on this clonotype: A read error is possible here, since a much larger clone lies one base away. V usage is TRBV5-1 and J usage is TRBJ2-5; a weak D match, TRBD2 (5 bases). This CDR3 region has 13 residues. Germline CDR1 and CDR2: SGHRS and YFSETQ. The CDR3: CASGLEVEGTQYF. The CDR3, as DNA: TGCGCCAGCGGCTTGGAGGTCGAGGGGACCCAGTACTTC.

Comments on this clonotype: This may be a read error, as it is one base from a much larger clone. The genes are TRBV7-3 and TRBJ2-5, with unresolved D. The CDR3 contains 15 residues. Per the germline V gene, CDR1 is SGHTA and CDR2 is FQGTGA. CDR3 region: CASSPPNRAQETQHF. CDR3 bases: TGCGCCAGCAGCCCCCCCAACCGGGCCCAGGAGACCCAGCACTTC.

This clonotype has at least ten counts. The chain joins TRBV7-3 to TRBJ2-5, with D perhaps matching TRBD1 (6 bases). CDR3 size: 15 residues. The germline gives CDR1 SGHTA, CDR2 FQGTGA. Trimming shortened V by 0 bases and J by 5 bases, and 13 bases separated the two germline ends. CDR3 DNA: TGTGCCAGCAGCTTAACCGGACAGCCTAGCGAGACCCAGTACTTC. Translating gives CASSLTGQPSETQYF.

This clonotype was recorded many times. The chain is built from TRBV5-1 and TRBJ2-1; 9 bases agree with TRBD1. The CDR3 runs 12 residues. After removal of 4 bases from V and 9 bases from J, the junction contained 2 bases not matched to a gene. Germline V gene sequence: CDR1 SGHRS, CDR2 YFSETQ. DNA of the CDR3: TGCGCCAGCAGCCGACAGGGGGTTGAGCAGTTCTTC. This gives the protein CASSRQGVEQFF.